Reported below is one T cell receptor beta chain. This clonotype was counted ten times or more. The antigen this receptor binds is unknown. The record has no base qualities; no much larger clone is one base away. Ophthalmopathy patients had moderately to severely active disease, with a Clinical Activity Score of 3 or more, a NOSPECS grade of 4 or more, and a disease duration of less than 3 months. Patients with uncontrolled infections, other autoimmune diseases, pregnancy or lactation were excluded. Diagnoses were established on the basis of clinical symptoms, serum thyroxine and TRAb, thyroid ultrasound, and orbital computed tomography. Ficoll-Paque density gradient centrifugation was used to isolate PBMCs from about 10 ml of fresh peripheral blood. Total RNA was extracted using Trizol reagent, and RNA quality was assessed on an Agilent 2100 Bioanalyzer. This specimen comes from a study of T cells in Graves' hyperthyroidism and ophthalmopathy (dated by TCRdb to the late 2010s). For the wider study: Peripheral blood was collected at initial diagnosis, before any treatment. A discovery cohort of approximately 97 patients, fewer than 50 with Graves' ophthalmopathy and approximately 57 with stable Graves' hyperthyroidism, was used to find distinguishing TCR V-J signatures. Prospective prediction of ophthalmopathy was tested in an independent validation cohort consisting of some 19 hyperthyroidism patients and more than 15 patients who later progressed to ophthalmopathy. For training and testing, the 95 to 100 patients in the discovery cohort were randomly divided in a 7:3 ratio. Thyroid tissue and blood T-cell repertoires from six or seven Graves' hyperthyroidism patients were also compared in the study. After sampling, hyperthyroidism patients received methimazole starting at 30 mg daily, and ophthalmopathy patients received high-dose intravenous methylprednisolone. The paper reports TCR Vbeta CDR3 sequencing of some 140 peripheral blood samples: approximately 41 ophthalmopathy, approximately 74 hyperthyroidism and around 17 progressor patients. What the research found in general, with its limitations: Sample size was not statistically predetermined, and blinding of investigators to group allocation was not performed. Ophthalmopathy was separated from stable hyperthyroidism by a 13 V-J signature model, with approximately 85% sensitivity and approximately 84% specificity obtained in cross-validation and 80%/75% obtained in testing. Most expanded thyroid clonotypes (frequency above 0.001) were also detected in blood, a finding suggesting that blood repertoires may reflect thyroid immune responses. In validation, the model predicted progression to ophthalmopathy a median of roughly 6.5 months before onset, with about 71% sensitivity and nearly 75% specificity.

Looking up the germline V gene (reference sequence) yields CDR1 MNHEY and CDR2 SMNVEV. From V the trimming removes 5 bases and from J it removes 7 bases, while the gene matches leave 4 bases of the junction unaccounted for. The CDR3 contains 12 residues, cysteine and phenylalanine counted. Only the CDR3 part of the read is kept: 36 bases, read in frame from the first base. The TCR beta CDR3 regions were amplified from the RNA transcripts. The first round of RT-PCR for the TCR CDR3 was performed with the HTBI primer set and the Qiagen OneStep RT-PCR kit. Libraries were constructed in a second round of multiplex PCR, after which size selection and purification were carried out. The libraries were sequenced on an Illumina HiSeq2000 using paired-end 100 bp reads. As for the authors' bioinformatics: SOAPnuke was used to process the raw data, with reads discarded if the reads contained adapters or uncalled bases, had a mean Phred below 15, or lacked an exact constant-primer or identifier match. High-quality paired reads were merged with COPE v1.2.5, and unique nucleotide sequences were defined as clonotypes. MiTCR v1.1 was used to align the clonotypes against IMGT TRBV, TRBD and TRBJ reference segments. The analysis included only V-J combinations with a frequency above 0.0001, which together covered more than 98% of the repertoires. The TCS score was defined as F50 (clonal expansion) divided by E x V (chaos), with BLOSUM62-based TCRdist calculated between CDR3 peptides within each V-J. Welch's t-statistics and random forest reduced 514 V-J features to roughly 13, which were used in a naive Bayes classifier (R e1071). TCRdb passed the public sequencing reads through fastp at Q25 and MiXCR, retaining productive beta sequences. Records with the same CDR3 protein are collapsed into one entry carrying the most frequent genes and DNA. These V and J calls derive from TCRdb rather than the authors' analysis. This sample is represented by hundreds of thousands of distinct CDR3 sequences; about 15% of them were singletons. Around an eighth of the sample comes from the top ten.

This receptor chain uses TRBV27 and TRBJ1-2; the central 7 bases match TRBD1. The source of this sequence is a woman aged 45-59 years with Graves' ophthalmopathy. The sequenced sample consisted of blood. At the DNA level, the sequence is TGTGCCAGCAGTGGACCAGGGGGTGGCTACACCTTC. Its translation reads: CASSGPGGGYTF.